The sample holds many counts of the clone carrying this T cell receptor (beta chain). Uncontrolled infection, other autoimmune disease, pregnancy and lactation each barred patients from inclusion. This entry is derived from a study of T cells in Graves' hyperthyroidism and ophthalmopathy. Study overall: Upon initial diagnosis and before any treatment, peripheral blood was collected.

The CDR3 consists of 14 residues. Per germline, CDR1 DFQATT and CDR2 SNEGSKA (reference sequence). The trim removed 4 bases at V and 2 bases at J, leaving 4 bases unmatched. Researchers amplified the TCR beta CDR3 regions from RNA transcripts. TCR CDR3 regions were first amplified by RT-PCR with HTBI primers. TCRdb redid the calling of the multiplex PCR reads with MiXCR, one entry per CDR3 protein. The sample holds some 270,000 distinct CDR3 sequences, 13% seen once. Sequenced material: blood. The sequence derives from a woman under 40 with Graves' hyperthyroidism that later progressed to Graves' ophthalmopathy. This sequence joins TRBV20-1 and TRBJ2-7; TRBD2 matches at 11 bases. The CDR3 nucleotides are TGCAGTGCTACAACTAGCGGGAGTCCCTACGAGCAGTACTTC. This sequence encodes CSATTSGSPYEQYF.